This TCR beta chain originates from a study of pediatric ulcerative colitis (dated by TCRdb to about 2019). Background on the whole study: Of the ulcerative colitis patients, about 7 had pancolitis and two had left-sided colitis, and histology in every patient was consistent with ulcerative colitis. By Pediatric Ulcerative Colitis Activity Index, two patients had mild disease, several had moderate disease and three had acute severe colitis. From eight or nine newly diagnosed, treatment-naive pediatric ulcerative colitis patients and four non-IBD control children, paired blood and rectal samples were collected.

During colonoscopy, one to two pinch biopsies were obtained from the rectum for research purposes. No immunosuppressive medication had been given to the ulcerative colitis patients before the diagnostic colonoscopy. Before DNA isolation, rectal biopsies were subjected to proteinase K digestion. The Wizard kit (Promega) was used to extract genomic DNA from both blood and intestinal samples. Study-wide conclusions, independent of this receptor: The healthy control group was small, with only four individuals. Two rectal CDR3 clonotypes were detected in all ulcerative colitis patients and were not detected in any of the controls. Repertoires were derived from total lymphocyte DNA, so rare subsets such as regulatory T cells may have patterns not reflected. Compared with controls, ulcerative colitis patients showed significantly higher autologous blood-rectal clonal overlap, a finding that suggests increased T cell trafficking to inflamed tissue. Features of the rectal repertoire distinguished controls, mild-moderate colitis patients and acute severe colitis patients, and in acute severe colitis, rectal diversity was reduced because of clonal expansions. For technical reasons, substantially fewer templates were yielded by the blood samples of two patients, and these blood samples were excluded from blood-rectal overlap analysis. Blood-derived T cells may have been included in rectal pinch biopsies, especially in patients with overt colitis.

About this clone itself: Its binding antigen is unknown. No base quality values were provided; no much bigger clone lies one nucleotide off.

Germline trimming amounts to 0 bases on V and 3 bases on J, with 22 as the count of junction bases outside the gene matches. Via the germline V gene, CDR1 is KGHSH and CDR2 LQKENI. The CDR3 starts with the cysteine, ends with the phenylalanine, and has 22 residues. The only DNA kept is the CDR3, 66 bases in frame from the first base. Rearranged CDR3 beta regions were amplified from genomic DNA with multiplex V and J primers using the immunoSEQ TRB Survey service. Survey-level sequencing depth of up to 500,000 reads per sample was used to keep depth equal across samples. The libraries were purified, combined into pools and sequenced with Illumina technology. Per the source publication's procedure: Productive clonality, sample overlap, pairwise scatters, CDR3 beta length, V/D/J gene usage and productiveness were assessed with immunoSEQ online tools. Alongside Shannon and Simpson indices, calculated diversity was computed as the number of unique rearrangements divided by total templates, multiplied by 100. Principal component analysis was performed on Z-score normalized data with the R prcomp function and the ggbiplot package. Morisita's index was used to quantify the clonal overlap between blood and rectum within each subject. In its TCRdb copy, this immuneACCESS table keeps in-frame sequences only and misses some clones. Where compared with another copy, unresolved V genes explain less than half of these, and the others have no known cause. That table gives V, J and clone size, and the DNA gave D and trimming. Here the sample has 30,000 or so clones; 81% occur a single time. The ten largest clones represent about 1.1% of the sample.

This sequence originates from a boy aged 10-17 years with mild ulcerative colitis. The rearranged segments are TRBV18 and TRBJ2-3; TRBD1 fits 9 bases in the junction. The material sequenced was gut tissue. The CDR3 protein is CASSPPHPGTGSPGSRTDTQYF. The nucleotide sequence is given as TGTGCCAGCTCACCACCCCACCCCGGGACAGGGAGTCCCGGGTCCAGGACAGATACGCAGTATTTT.